This TCR beta chain is drawn from a study of shared clonotypes between healthy human individuals. Study overall: Every donor yielded three CD4 naive, three CD4 memory, two CD8 naive and one CD8 memory plate.

This clone was seen a single time. Its antigen remains unknown. Using immunoSEQ multiplex PCR, the repertoire was profiled, and TCRdb retains in-frame clones only, with some absent. The sample has 2.3 million or so clones, 90% to 95% seen once. The CDR3 has 15 amino acids. V shed 2 bases, J shed 2 bases, and the junction held 2 bases outside the gene matches. CDR1 is SGHVS, CDR2 FQNEAQ, per germline. Findings and caveats of the study: Approximately 4.6% of naive CD4 clonotypes were common to a few donors. A small donor pool kept down the genetic and exposure-history diversity that was represented. Researchers sampled only blood; tissue repertoires likely differ.

The sample consisted of naive CD4+ T cells from PBMCs. Regarding subset: CD45RA+ positively selected. The TCR sequence derives from a man younger than 35 in good health. Some clones in this sample may be carry-over from other donors' samples. V gene TRBV7-8 combines with J gene TRBJ1-2; 10 nucleotides align to TRBD1. CDR3 bases: TGTGCCAGCAGCTTATCGACAGGGGGCAACTATGGCTACACCTTC. Amino acid sequence: CASSLSTGGNYGYTF. Drawing the rest from reference TRBV7-8 and TRBJ1-2, the complete variable domain is GAGVSQSPRYKVAKRGQDVALRCDPISGHVSLFWYQQALGQGPEFLTYFQNEAQLDKSGLPSDRFFAERPEGSVSTLKIQRTQQEDSAVYLCASSLSTGGNYGYTFGSGTRLTVV.